Presented here are 20 T cell receptor beta chains from one specimen sequenced in a study of molecular identifiers for immune sequencing clone quantification. TCRdb reanalysed the PCR reads using MiXCR and keeps one entry per CDR3 protein. The sample holds about 640,000 distinct CDR3 sequences; about 20% are singletons and the top ten take roughly 0.85%. The specimen sequenced was naive CD8+ T cells from blood, with Jurkat cell RNA spiked in. As to subset: FACS-sorted CD8+CD4-CCR7+CD45RA+ naive T cells. The source of these receptors is a human donor in good health. Some libraries in this study had Jurkat cell RNA spiked in.

This clonotype appeared once. A much larger clone sits a single nucleotide away, making a read error possible. The chain carries TRBV27 and TRBJ2-5; 8 bases match TRBD2. Germline values: CDR1 MNHEY, CDR2 SMNVEV (reference sequence). This CDR3 is 16 amino acids long. Trimming removed 4 bases from V and 7 bases from J; junction bases left unmatched: 14. The CDR3 region is CASSSLSTDAGGTQYF. The DNA for the CDR3 is TGTGCCAGCAGTTCCCTGTCTACGGACGCGGGGGGGACCCAGTACTTC.

This clonotype has a handful of counts. This chain joins TRBV10-3 and TRBJ2-7; D is possibly TRBD2 (5 bases). The V end lost 6 bases, the J end lost 3 bases, and 6 bases lay between the germline ends. This CDR3 region has 11 residues. CDR1 ENHRY and CDR2 SYGVKD come from the germline V gene. The CDR3 sequence is CAISDYYEQYF. CDR3 nucleotides: TGTGCCATCAGCGACTACTACGAGCAGTACTTC.

This clonotype was detected many times. The chain combines TRBV2 with TRBJ2-2; 12 bases map to TRBD2. V lost 9 bases to trimming and J lost 5 bases; unmatched junction nucleotides: 13. The length of the CDR3 is 17 residues. CDR1 is SNHLY and CDR2 is FYNNEI in the germline V gene. CDR3 protein: CASNEPGLAGLTGELFF. The CDR3 region has the DNA TGTGCCAGTAACGAACCAGGACTAGCGGGACTTACCGGGGAGCTGTTTTTT.

The rearrangement uses TRBV9 and TRBJ2-7; D might be TRBD1 (6 bases). The CDR3 is 14 residues long. With 4 bases removed from V and 1 base from J, the gap between germline ends came to 12 bases. Germline V CDR1 and CDR2: SGDLS, YYNGEE. CDR3: CASSPWTESYEQYF. The DNA for the CDR3 is TGTGCCAGCAGCCCCTGGACAGAGTCCTACGAGCAGTACTTC.

This clonotype was observed at least ten times. The CDR3 sequence is CASSQRTGYDTQYF. The CDR3 DNA sequence: TGTGCCAGCAGCCAGCGGACAGGGTATGATACGCAGTATTTT. The chain links TRBV14 to TRBJ2-3, with 8 bases fitting TRBD1. V lost 3 bases and J lost 6; bases outside the gene matches: 5. This CDR3 has 14 amino acids. Germline V lookup: CDR1 SGHDN, CDR2 FVKESK.

This clonotype was counted many times. This chain joins TRBV4-1 and TRBJ2-1; 11 bases are a match to TRBD1. CDR1 and CDR2 (germline): MGHRA, YSYEKL. CDR3 size: 15 residues. The V gene end was trimmed by 5 bases and the J gene end by 8 bases; junction bases not matched to a gene: 8. Here the CDR3 DNA reads TGCGCCAGCAGCGAACGGGACAGGGGGTTCGATGAGCAGTTCTTC. This translates into CASSERDRGFDEQFF.

This clonotype was counted at least ten times. The genes are TRBV4-1 and TRBJ2-7, with D possibly being TRBD2 (5 bases). Between the trimmed V and J ends, which lost 4 bases and 3 bases, there was a span of 10 bases. The CDR3 has 13 residues. Germline CDR1 is MGHRA and CDR2 is YSYEKL. The CDR3 reads CASSRGRDYEQYF. CDR3 nucleotides: TGCGCCAGCAGCCGCGGACGGGACTACGAGCAGTACTTC.

This clonotype was detected ten times or more. V is TRBV27 and J is TRBJ1-1; the D is unclear. From germline, CDR1 is MNHEY and CDR2 SMNVEV (reference sequence). The CDR3 runs to 13 residues. V was shortened by 3 bases and J by 7 bases, with 12 bases between the two germline ends. CDR3 sequence reads: CASSFFAEGEAFF. CDR3 bases: TGTGCCAGCAGTTTCTTTGCGGAGGGTGAAGCTTTCTTT.

In regard to this clonotype: This may come from a read error, since a much larger clone is one base off. The chain combines TRBV12-3 or TRBV12-4 with TRBJ1-1, with 7 bases that match TRBD1. Trimming removed 8 bases from V and 1 base from J; junction bases left unmatched: 7. The CDR3 extends over 14 amino acids. CDR3 sequence (DNA): TGTGCCAGCGGAGCGGGACAGACGAACACTGAAGCTTTCTTT. Amino acid sequence: CASGAGQTNTEAFF.

A note on this clonotype: A clone one base away is much larger, so this may be a read error. The V gene is TRBV5-3, the J gene TRBJ2-1; D is uncertain. TRBV5-3 is classed as an ORF, of uncertain function. CDR3 size: 14 residues. The CDR3 loop is CASSFRADYNEQFF. Here the CDR3 DNA reads TGTGCCAGCAGCTTCCGGGCGGATTACAATGAGCAGTTCTTC.

Concerning this clonotype itself: This could be a read error, since a much larger clone is one nucleotide away. V usage is TRBV24-1 and J usage is TRBJ1-5; no definite D call. The V and J ends lost 3 bases and 2 bases respectively, with 4 bases between them. The CDR3 length is 13 residues. Germline-derived CDR1 and CDR2 are KGHDR and SFDVKD. DNA for the CDR3: TGTGCCACCAGTGATGGCGGCAATCAGCCCCAGCATTTT. Translation gives CATSDGGNQPQHF.

This clonotype has a count of ten or more. The chain links TRBV30 to TRBJ2-7, with 7 bases matching TRBD1. Germline V gives CDR1 GTSNPN, CDR2 SVGIG (reference sequence). V shed 4 bases and J 5 bases; nucleotides not matched to a gene: 14. This CDR3 is built from 15 residues. CDR3 residues: CAWTATRRGLDEQYF. The CDR3 coding sequence is TGTGCCTGGACCGCTACCCGAAGGGGGCTGGACGAGCAGTACTTC.

This clonotype appeared many times. The chain joins TRBV29-1 to TRBJ1-2; D gene unclear. Trimming took off 2 bases at V and 1 base at J, with 8 bases between the two ends. The CDR3 runs 13 residues. Germline V gene sequence: CDR1 SQVTM, CDR2 ANQGSEA. The CDR3 bases are TGCAGCGTTGAATTTATGGATAACTATGGCTACACCTTC. Encoded protein: CSVEFMDNYGYTF.

Points on this clonotype: A single base separates this from a much larger clone, so it may be a read error. The V and J genes are TRBV4-3 and TRBJ1-4; 7 nucleotides line up with TRBD1. The CDR3 covers 16 residues. The germline V gene encodes CDR1 LGHNA and CDR2 YSLEER. CDR3 loop: CASFPTTGATNEELFF. The CDR3 nucleotides read TGCGCCAGCTTCCCAACAACAGGGGCAACTAATGAAGAACTGTTTTTT.

About this clonotype itself: A much larger clone is a single base away; this may be a read error. The chain combines TRBV28 with TRBJ2-1; a weak D match, TRBD1 (5 bases). This CDR3 is built from 10 residues. V was shortened by 6 bases and J by 15 bases, with 12 bases between the two germline ends. Germline CDR1 and CDR2: MDHEN and SYDVKM. This chain's CDR3 is CASSLGVRFF. For the CDR3, the DNA is TGTGCCAGCAGCTTAGGGGTGCGGTTCTTC.

In its sample, this clonotype was seen many times. This chain joins TRBV5-1 and TRBJ2-2; D gene unclear. From germline, CDR1 is SGHRS and CDR2 YFSETQ. The CDR3 has 12 amino acids. Trimming removed 1 base at V and 7 bases at J, with 5 bases between. The CDR3 DNA reads TGCGCCAGCAGCTTGACAGACGGGGAGCTGTTTTTT. This gives the protein CASSLTDGELFF.

This clonotype was counted many times. V gene TRBV4-1 combines with J gene TRBJ2-2; D is unclear. CDR3 length: 15 amino acids. The V gene's germline CDR1 is MGHRA and CDR2 YSYEKL. The V end lost 6 bases, the J end lost 0 bases, and 11 bases lay between the germline ends. The CDR3 loop reads CASSVTSANTGELFF. The CDR3 coding sequence is TGCGCCAGCAGTGTTACGAGCGCGAACACCGGGGAGCTGTTTTTT.

This clonotype was counted ten times or more. This chain connects TRBV29-1 to TRBJ1-1; 9 nucleotides match TRBD1. The germline gives CDR1 SQVTM, CDR2 ANQGSEA. The CDR3 runs 14 residues. V gave up 3 bases and J gave up 6 bases; unmatched junction bases: 8. The chain's CDR3 is CSVDGTGLESEAFF. As DNA, the CDR3 is TGCAGCGTTGACGGGACAGGGCTGGAATCTGAAGCTTTCTTT.

This clonotype has ten or more counts. This chain connects TRBV5-6 to TRBJ2-3, with 7 bases aligning to TRBD1. Germline CDR1 is SGHDT and CDR2 is YYEEEE. V shed 0 bases, J shed 4 bases, and the junction held 2 bases outside the gene matches. The CDR3 sequence is 14 residues long. The CDR3 sequence: CASSLADRADTQYF. As DNA, the CDR3 is TGTGCCAGCAGCTTGGCAGACAGGGCAGATACGCAGTATTTT.

Turning to this clonotype: Being one base from a much bigger clone, this may be a read error. The rearrangement links TRBV2 to TRBJ2-5, with TRBD1 identical over 7 bases. The V gene's germline CDR1 is SNHLY and CDR2 FYNNEI. This CDR3 region has 12 residues. CDR3 sequence: CASGDPGQQKYF. CDR3 coding DNA: TGTGCCAGCGGTGATCCGGGACAGCAAAAGTACTTC.